The 18 T cell receptor beta chains given below trace back to one sample, sequenced in a study of T cell clonotyping in hematopoietic cell transplantation. The time point: recipient sample about 28 days before transplant, after cytoreduction. Assay used: immunoSEQ multiplex PCR; TCRdb lists only in-frame clones, some missing. The sample lists 25,000 to 35,000 clones; approximately 94% were seen once. The specimen comprised peripheral blood mononuclear cells, sampled before stem cell transplant. The source is a man aged 50 to 59 with acute myeloid leukemia. Some clones in this sample may be carry-over from other donors' samples.

The rearrangement uses TRBV30 and TRBJ2-7; D not certain. The CDR3 is made up of 11 amino acids. The V gene's germline CDR1 is GTSNPN and CDR2 SVGIG (reference sequence). The V end was cut by 2 bases, the J end by 6 bases, with 8 bases between. The CDR3 protein is CAWSREAEQYF. CDR3 bases: TGTGCCTGGAGTAGAGAGGCCGAGCAGTACTTC.

The chain links TRBV4-3 to TRBJ1-2; TRBD1 might be the D (6 bases). Germline V gives CDR1 LGHNA, CDR2 YSLEER. V lost 0 bases to trimming and J lost 0 bases, with 14 bases between them. The CDR3 sequence is 17 residues long. The CDR3 nucleotides read TGCGCCAGCAGCCAAGATCGGCGGGGGCCAGCTAACTATGGCTACACCTTC. This encodes CASSQDRRGPANYGYTF.

The chain carries TRBV25-1 and TRBJ2-2; weak D call: TRBD2 (7 bases). Per germline, CDR1 MGHDK and CDR2 SYGVNS. The CDR3 extends over 16 amino acids. V lost 1 base and J lost 3, with 12 bases in between. The chain's CDR3 is CASSESRGGYTGELFF. CDR3 nucleotide sequence: TGTGCCAGCAGTGAATCCAGGGGAGGGTACACCGGGGAGCTGTTTTTT.

The rearrangement joins TRBV7-8 to TRBJ2-7, with D perhaps matching TRBD2 (6 bases). The V gene lost 1 base and the J gene lost 3 bases, with 13 bases spanning the gap. Germline CDR1 and CDR2: SGHVS and FQNEAQ. The CDR3 is 15 amino acids. CDR3 loop: CASSLDPSARYEQYF. DNA for the CDR3: TGTGCCAGCAGCTTAGATCCTAGCGCCCGCTACGAGCAGTACTTC.

CDR3 DNA: TGTGCCAGCAGTTTATTTAGGGGGACCTCTAATCAGCCCCAGCATTTT. Its protein product is CASSLFRGTSNQPQHF. V is TRBV28 and J is TRBJ1-5, with a weak D call TRBD1 (6 bases). Germline values: CDR1 MDHEN, CDR2 SYDVKM. The CDR3 has 16 amino acids. The germline V and J ends were trimmed by 1 base and 4 bases, with 14 bases remaining between them.

The rearrangement joins TRBV9 to TRBJ2-5, with D perhaps being TRBD1 or TRBD2 (7 bases each). This CDR3 contains 15 residues. The V gene lost 6 bases and the J gene lost 1 base, with 16 bases spanning the gap. Germline V CDR1 and CDR2: SGDLS, YYNGEE. The CDR3 nucleotides are TGTGCCAGCACCCGGGCAGGGGGGGGCCAAGAGACCCAGTACTTC. Residues: CASTRAGGGQETQYF.

The chain is built from TRBV2 and TRBJ2-4; 9 bases match TRBD2. The junction had 12 bases not matched to a gene; V was cut back by 9 bases and J by 9 bases. Germline assignment: CDR1 SNHLY and CDR2 FYNNEI. CDR3 length: 14 residues. The CDR3 spells CAREIAGVRGIQYF. CDR3 DNA: TGTGCCAGGGAAATAGCGGGAGTACGTGGCATTCAGTACTTC.

This clone was seen a single time. The rearrangement uses TRBV5-4 and TRBJ2-6, with D unclear. CDR1 and CDR2 from the germline V gene are SGHNT and YYREEE (reference sequence). V was cut by 1 base and J by 2 bases, with 7 bases left in between. The CDR3 runs 15 residues. CDR3 sequence (DNA): TGTGCCAGCAGCTTGTATAGCACTGGGGCCAACGTCCTGACTTTC. This encodes CASSLYSTGANVLTF.

The rearrangement uses TRBV28 and TRBJ2-2; perhaps TRBD2 as D (5 bases). V lost 6 bases, J lost 4 bases, and 30 bases lay in between. The germline V gene has CDR1 MDHEN and CDR2 SYDVKM. The CDR3 is 20 amino acids. The CDR3 is CASSYSPFTATLASTGELFF. Here the CDR3 DNA reads TGTGCCAGCAGCTACAGCCCCTTTACAGCCACCTTAGCGAGCACCGGGGAGCTGTTTTTT.

The V and J genes are TRBV19 and TRBJ2-5; no clear D. The CDR3 is made up of 13 amino acids. With 7 bases removed from V and 5 bases from J, the gap between germline ends came to 14 bases. Germline-derived CDR1 and CDR2 are LNHDA and SQIVND (reference sequence). The CDR3 region has the DNA TGTGCCAGTACCAAAGAAGGGTCCGAGACCCAGTACTTC. It yields the protein CASTKEGSETQYF.

This clone was picked up a small number of times. The gene calls are TRBV10-3 and TRBJ2-3, with D tentatively TRBD2 (6 bases). There are 13 residues in the CDR3. Per the germline V gene, CDR1 is ENHRY and CDR2 is SYGVKD. Trimming pared 5 bases from V and 2 bases from J, leaving 8 bases between. This CDR3 reads CAISPGDTDTQYF. The CDR3 nucleotides read TGTGCCATCAGTCCGGGGGACACAGATACGCAGTATTTT.

This chain uses TRBV7-2 with TRBJ2-1; D possibly corresponds to TRBD1 (5 bases). The CDR3 is 13 residues long. Per germline, CDR1 SGHTA and CDR2 FQGNSA. The V end lost 4 bases, the J end lost 8 bases, and 12 bases lay between the germline ends. CDR3 DNA: TGTGCCAGCAGCTGGGGCGTTGAAGATGAGCAGTTCTTC. Translated, it gives CASSWGVEDEQFF.

This clone was recorded a few times. The rearrangement joins TRBV9 to TRBJ1-1; D call uncertain. Germline CDR1 and CDR2: SGDLS and YYNGEE. The CDR3 is 13 residues long. V lost 0 bases and J lost 0, with 3 bases in between. The CDR3 spells CASSVEVNTEAFF. The CDR3 DNA sequence: TGTGCCAGCAGCGTAGAGGTGAACACTGAAGCTTTCTTT.

The V and J genes are TRBV28 and TRBJ1-2, with D unclear. The CDR3 has 13 residues. V gave up 3 bases and J gave up 4 bases, with 9 bases separating them. CDR1 and CDR2 (germline): MDHEN, SYDVKM. The CDR3 loop reads CASSLINFYGYTF. The CDR3 bases are TGTGCCAGCAGTTTGATCAACTTCTATGGCTACACCTTC.

This chain uses TRBV5-6 with TRBJ2-2, with a possible D match to TRBD1 (5 bases). Deletions cut 5 bases from V and 1 base from J, with 9 bases between. Germline V gene sequence: CDR1 SGHDT, CDR2 YYEEEE. This CDR3 has 14 amino acids. The CDR3 region is CASSRDRNTGELFF. The DNA of the CDR3 is TGTGCCAGCAGTCGCGACAGGAACACCGGGGAGCTGTTTTTT.

The CDR3 loop is CASSLGLAGYTGELFF. The CDR3 DNA follows: TGTGCCAGCAGCTTAGGGCTAGCGGGTTACACCGGGGAGCTGTTTTTT. The rearrangement uses TRBV13 and TRBJ2-2, with TRBD2 identical over 8 bases. V gave up 0 bases and J gave up 3 bases; unmatched junction bases: 3. CDR3 length: 16 residues. Per the germline V gene, CDR1 is PRHDT and CDR2 is FYEKMQ (reference sequence).

This clone was seen a few times. V and J are TRBV19 and TRBJ1-5; D uncertain. The germline gives CDR1 LNHDA, CDR2 SQIVND (reference sequence). Between the trimmed V and J ends, which lost 9 bases and 3 bases, there was a span of 9 bases. The CDR3 contains 12 residues. The CDR3 DNA follows: TGTGCCAGCAGTCTTCTCAATCAGCCCCAGCATTTT. Translating gives CASSLLNQPQHF.

This clone came up once. V usage is TRBV19 and J usage is TRBJ2-2; D is perhaps TRBD1 (5 bases). There are 12 residues in the CDR3. Between the trimmed V and J ends, which lost 7 bases and 5 bases, there was a span of 8 bases. CDR1 is LNHDA and CDR2 is SQIVND in the germline V gene (reference sequence). The CDR3 protein is CASNRITGELFF. The DNA for the CDR3 is TGTGCCAGTAACAGGATAACCGGGGAGCTGTTTTTT.